This T cell receptor beta chain was recorded in a study of shared clonotypes between healthy human individuals (dated by TCRdb to the early 2020s). In terms of the full investigation: The cohort included three men and a couple of women between 18 and 49 years of age. For each donor, CD4 naive and CD4 memory were each given three plates, CD8 naive was given two plates, and CD8 memory was given one plate. To estimate repertoire size and how much clonotypes are shared between individuals, the study performed deep sequencing of blood TCR repertoires from five healthy adults. Libraries were prepared and TCR repertoires were sequenced by different laboratories using diverse techniques, in order to increase sequencing depth and limit assay-specific biases. Between about 0.85 and 10 billion PBMCs per donor were obtained by leukapheresis. Broader findings and caveats from the paper: When a handful of donors were compared, the shared fraction of clonotypes was around 5.1% for naive CD4, 3.5% for naive CD8, about 2.5% for memory CD4, and 0.35% to 0.4% for memory CD8. Even with the large sequencing depth, rarefaction of the sorted-subset datasets indicated that sequencing was incomplete. Naive subsets generally had larger estimated clonotype richness than memory subsets. Sampling was restricted to blood, and TCR repertoires in tissue are likely to differ from TCR repertoires in blood. Pairwise subsampling indicated that sequencing depth was expected to affect the degree of clonotype sharing among donors. Because the study included only a small number of donors, the genetic and exposure-history diversity represented was limited. Higher generation probabilities were observed for clonotypes shared by all four sorted-subset donors than for non-shared clonotypes.

Notes on this clone: The antigen it binds to is not known. Base qualities are not recorded, but no much larger clone differs from it by a single base.

CDR1 is given as SEHNR and CDR2 as FQNEAQ, both from the germline V gene (reference sequence). The V end loses 1 base and the J end loses 3 bases, and a stretch of 10 bases separates them. Taken from cysteine to phenylalanine, the CDR3 has 16 residues. The sequence is cut down to CDR3 DNA, 48 bases in frame from base 1. Using the deep immunoSEQ assay, multiplex PCR amplified TCR CDR3 regions from genomic DNA. Extracted genomic DNA from each cell subset was spread evenly across all wells of several immunoSEQ 96-well plates, with each plate serving as a replicate. For sorted subsets, around 0.2 ug of genomic DNA, equivalent to 30,000 or so T cell genomes, went into each replicate PCR. Purified libraries were measured with a Qubit 3.0 fluorometer, size-checked on a Bioanalyzer 2100, and measured again with the KAPA Library Quantification kit. Each immunoSEQ 96-well plate was sequenced on its own single-read 150-cycle Illumina NextSeq 550 flow cell. The study's processing was this. Because only junctional sequences without quality scores were contained in the immunoSEQ output, filtering matching that applied to full-length reads could not be performed. To assign V/J genes and CDR3, sequences were annotated using PyIR, a Python wrapper for IgBLAST v1.9, with IMGT germline references. Reads were removed for weak V/J assignments (E-value above 1e-6), missing CDR3, stop codons, out-of-frame junctions, or ambiguous translated residues. V3J clonotypes were defined as sequences sharing the same inferred V gene, J gene, and CDR3 amino acid sequence. The percentage overlap between two repertoires was calculated by dividing the number of shared unique clonotypes by the size of the smaller repertoire. Richness of each repertoire was evaluated using RTK rarefaction, the Chao1 estimator, and Recon v2.1 estimates of unobserved clonotypes. For all TCRbeta clonotypes obtained by the gDNA method from four donors, generation probabilities were computed with OLGA. TCRdb stores this immuneACCESS table with in-frame sequences only. Part of the clones is absent; in the studies checked, under half of the shortfall reflects unresolved V genes, and no reason is known for the rest. From that table come the V and J calls and clone size; the DNA was used to work out D and trimming. The sample table contains hundreds of thousands of clones; only one count was recorded for approximately 97% of them. The leading ten clones occupy around 0.058% of the sample.

The donors were healthy, HIV-negative adults with no recently reported acute infections or vaccinations. Every donor was a Caucasian adult living in Nashville, Tennessee, USA. Magnetic negative selection was used to enrich CD4+ T cells, after which naive cells were positively selected on CD45RA and the negative fraction became the memory subset. Blood was collected by leukapheresis, and PBMCs were isolated by Ficoll-Histopaque density gradient centrifugation and then cryopreserved in liquid nitrogen vapor phase. Purity and quantity of every magnetically sorted T cell population were checked by analytical flow cytometry. Genomic DNA was isolated from every sorted fraction and measured by UV absorbance on a Nanodrop 2000c.

The material sequenced was naive CD4+ T cells sorted from blood. This sample's cell subset or site label indicates: CD45RA+ positively selected. The chain couples TRBV7-9 to TRBJ2-6, with TRBD1 as a weak D call on 5 bases. The receptor's source is a woman under 40 in good health. The nucleotides are TGTGCCAGCAGCTTAGGTCAGGGTGTTGGGGCCAACGTCCTGACTTTC. This translates into CASSLGQGVGANVLTF.